What follows are 18 T cell receptor beta chains derived from one specimen sequenced in a study of PD-1 blockade in classical Hodgkin lymphoma. Time point reported: cycle 4 day 1 (C4D1), after more than five weeks of nivolumab. Relapse was seen in all patients after autologous stem cell transplantation, and brentuximab vedotin exposure was variable. The repertoire was sequenced with immunoSEQ multiplex PCR; TCRdb's copy has only in-frame clones and lacks some. This table holds 99,000 or so clones, roughly nine tenths found once. This specimen consisted of peripheral blood mononuclear cells (PBMCs), obtained before the fourth cycle of nivolumab. The receptors here all came from a human donor with classical Hodgkin lymphoma.

V is TRBV6-6 and J is TRBJ2-7, with 11 bases that match TRBD2. Trimming took 5 bases from V and 7 from J; bases not matched to a gene: 13. The CDR3 totals 16 residues. The germline V gene encodes CDR1 MNHNY and CDR2 SVGAGI (reference sequence). The CDR3, as DNA: TGTGCCAGCAGTCACCCTCAACTAGCGGGAGTGGAAGAGCAGTACTTC. Translated: CASSHPQLAGVEEQYF.

Written as DNA, the CDR3 is TGTGCCAGTAGTAGGGGGTTACGTGGCTACACCTTC. Translation gives CASSRGLRGYTF. The chain has TRBV19 and TRBJ1-2, with D possibly TRBD1 on 5 matching bases. The CDR3 loop spans 12 amino acids. Germline V gene sequence: CDR1 LNHDA, CDR2 SQIVND (reference sequence). With 4 bases removed from V and 7 bases from J, the gap between germline ends came to 10 bases.

The chain is built from TRBV7-2 and TRBJ2-6; 12 bases align to TRBD1. Germline-derived CDR1 and CDR2 are SGHTA and FQGNSA. With V trimmed by 5 bases and J by 8 bases, 4 bases remained unmatched. The CDR3 totals 15 residues. CDR3 protein: CASSLGTGGTNVLTF. Here the CDR3 DNA reads TGTGCCAGCAGCCTAGGGACAGGGGGCACCAACGTCCTGACTTTC.

CDR3 loop: CASSLESGRAAYEQYF. The CDR3 DNA sequence: TGCGCCAGCAGCTTGGAATCGGGGCGGGCCGCCTACGAGCAGTACTTC. V gene TRBV5-1 combines with J gene TRBJ2-7; possibly TRBD1 or TRBD2 for D (5 bases each). V dropped 0 bases and J dropped 2 bases, with 15 bases sitting between them. Germline loops: CDR1 SGHRS, CDR2 YFSETQ. This CDR3 contains 16 residues.

J is TRBJ2-3 and V is TRBV2; 9 bases fit TRBD2. Trimming took 4 bases from V and 6 from J; bases not matched to a gene: 8. The germline V gene has CDR1 SNHLY and CDR2 FYNNEI. This CDR3 spans 15 amino acids. CDR3 amino acids: CASSVLAGPTDTQYF. The CDR3 nucleotides are TGTGCCAGCAGTGTCCTAGCGGGACCCACGGATACGCAGTATTTT.

CDR3: CSASGLDGDRYGYTF. The CDR3 DNA is TGCAGCGCCTCAGGCTTGGACGGAGATCGCTATGGCTACACCTTC. This chain connects TRBV29-1 to TRBJ1-2; D gene ambiguous. Trimming removed 7 bases from V and 4 bases from J, with 22 bases in between. The CDR3 totals 15 residues. Germline CDR1 SQVTM, CDR2 ANQGSEA.

J is TRBJ1-1 and V is TRBV19; D call uncertain. The CDR3 runs to 13 residues. Germline V CDR1 and CDR2: LNHDA, SQIVND (reference sequence). Trimming left V 6 bases short and J 1 base short, with 9 bases between. CDR3: CASRDPANTEAFF. CDR3 DNA sequence: TGTGCCAGTAGAGATCCAGCGAACACTGAAGCTTTCTTT.

This chain joins TRBV28 and TRBJ1-1, with D perhaps TRBD1 (5 bases). The length of the CDR3 is 16 residues. V lost 5 bases and J 0 bases, leaving 16 bases between the germline ends. The germline V gene has CDR1 MDHEN and CDR2 SYDVKM. The chain's CDR3 is CASSLTDIYLNTEAFF. CDR3 DNA sequence: TGTGCCAGCAGTCTCACGGACATTTACTTGAACACTGAAGCTTTCTTT.

The gene calls are TRBV5-4 and TRBJ2-4; 15 bases map to TRBD2. Germline V gene data show CDR1 as SGHNT and CDR2 as YYREEE (reference sequence). CDR3 length equals 20 residues. V shed 2 bases, J shed 0 bases, and the junction held 9 bases outside the gene matches. CDR3 sequence: CASSFGTSGRLPLAKNIQYF. The CDR3 nucleotides are TGTGCCAGCAGCTTCGGGACTAGCGGGAGGCTCCCTCTAGCCAAAAACATTCAGTACTTC.

This rearrangement joins TRBV5-1 to TRBJ2-1; 8 nucleotides agree with TRBD1. Germline trimming cut 2 bases from V and 5 bases from J; bases unmatched to any gene: 3. From germline, CDR1 is SGHRS and CDR2 YFSETQ. The CDR3 consists of 14 residues. Here the CDR3 reads CASSFTGGNNEQFF. CDR3 nucleotide sequence: TGCGCCAGCAGCTTTACAGGGGGTAACAATGAGCAGTTCTTC. The whole variable domain, filled in from reference TRBV5-1 and TRBJ2-1, reads KAGVTQTPRYLIKTRGQQVTLSCSPISGHRSVSWYQQTPGQGLQFLFEYFSETQRNKGNFPGRFSGRQFSNSRSEMNVSTLELGDSALYLCASSFTGGNNEQFFGPGTRLTVL.

This clone was picked up one time. The V and J genes are TRBV5-5 and TRBJ1-5; a possible D gene is TRBD1 (6 bases). From germline, CDR1 is SGHKS and CDR2 YYEKEE (reference sequence). CDR3 length equals 15 residues. V was cut by 0 bases and J by 2 bases, with 9 bases left in between. This chain's CDR3 is CASSLEWTGNQPQHF. The CDR3, as DNA: TGTGCCAGCAGCTTGGAGTGGACAGGCAATCAGCCCCAGCATTTT.

In nucleotides, the CDR3 is TGTGCCAGCAGCGAAGGGACGGGCTCCTACGAGCAGTACTTC. Amino acid sequence: CASSEGTGSYEQYF. The J gene is TRBJ2-7, the V gene TRBV13; D possibly matches TRBD1 or TRBD2 (5 bases each). Per the germline V gene, CDR1 is PRHDT and CDR2 is FYEKMQ (reference sequence). The CDR3 length is 14 residues. V was pared by 5 bases and J by 0 bases, with 11 bases between.

This chain links TRBV18 with TRBJ1-1, with D uncertain. The CDR3 spans 13 residues. In germline, CDR1 is KGHSH, CDR2 LQKENI. V was cut by 4 bases and J by 0 bases, with 6 bases left in between. The CDR3 coding sequence is TGTGCCAGCTCACTGTCAATGAACACTGAAGCTTTCTTT. Translated: CASSLSMNTEAFF.

J is TRBJ1-5 and V is TRBV19; TRBD1 agrees at 10 bases. This CDR3 comprises 17 residues. Germline loops: CDR1 LNHDA, CDR2 SQIVND (reference sequence). The trim removed 3 bases at V and 2 bases at J, leaving 7 bases unmatched. CDR3 in amino acids: CASSMQTGGYGNQPQHF. CDR3 DNA: TGTGCCAGTAGTATGCAGACAGGGGGCTACGGCAATCAGCCCCAGCATTTT.

J is TRBJ1-1 and V is TRBV29-1; tentative D call: TRBD1 (5 bases). Germline V lookup: CDR1 SQVTM, CDR2 ANQGSEA. Deletions cut 3 bases from V and 0 bases from J, with 8 bases between. The CDR3 has 13 residues. The CDR3 reads CSVDMGVNTEAFF. In DNA form, the CDR3 reads TGCAGCGTTGATATGGGGGTGAACACTGAAGCTTTCTTT.

V and J are TRBV28 and TRBJ2-5; D not certain. This CDR3 has 14 amino acids. Looked up from germline, CDR1 is MDHEN and CDR2 is SYDVKM. V shed 4 bases and J shed 1 base, with 10 bases lying between them. Here the CDR3 DNA reads TGTGCCAGCAGTTATTTTAGGGTCCAAGAGACCCAGTACTTC. It specifies CASSYFRVQETQYF.

The chain employs TRBV5-4 and TRBJ1-2, with D possibly being TRBD1 (6 bases). The CDR3 runs 14 residues. With 4 bases removed from V and 0 bases from J, the gap between germline ends came to 10 bases. Germline CDR1 is SGHNT and CDR2 is YYREEE (reference sequence). The CDR3 DNA is TGTGCCAGCAGCGAACAGGGTTCTAACTATGGCTACACCTTC. Residues: CASSEQGSNYGYTF.

This clone was recorded many times. The CDR3, as DNA: TGTGCCACCAGCAGAGATTTGTGGACGGACACTGAAGCTTTCTTT. Encoded protein: CATSRDLWTDTEAFF. The chain carries TRBV15 and TRBJ1-1; D is unresolved. Trimming took off 0 bases at V and 3 bases at J, with 11 bases between the two ends. The germline CDR1 and CDR2 sequences are LNHNV and YYDKDF (reference sequence). CDR3 length equals 15 residues.